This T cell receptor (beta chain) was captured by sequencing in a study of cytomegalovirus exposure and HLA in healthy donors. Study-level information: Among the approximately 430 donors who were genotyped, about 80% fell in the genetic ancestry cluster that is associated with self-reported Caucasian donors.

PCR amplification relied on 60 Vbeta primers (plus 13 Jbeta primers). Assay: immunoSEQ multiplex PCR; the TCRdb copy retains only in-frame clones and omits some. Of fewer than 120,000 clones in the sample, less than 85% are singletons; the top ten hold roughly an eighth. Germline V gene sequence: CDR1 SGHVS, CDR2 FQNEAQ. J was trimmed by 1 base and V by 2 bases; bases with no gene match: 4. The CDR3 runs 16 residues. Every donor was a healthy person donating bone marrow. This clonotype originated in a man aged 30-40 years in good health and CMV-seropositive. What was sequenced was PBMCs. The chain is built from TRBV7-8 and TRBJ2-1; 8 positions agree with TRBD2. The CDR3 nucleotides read TGTGCCAGCAGCTTAAGCGGGGGTTTATCCTACAATGAGCAGTTCTTC. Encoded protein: CASSLSGGLSYNEQFF.